This TCR beta chain was profiled in a study of early T cells in non-severe SARS-CoV-2 infection. At the level of the study: Unsorted whole-blood RNA was sequenced in bulk, leaving chains unpaired.

This clonotype was picked up many times. Its cognate antigen is unknown. Trimming cost V 2 bases and J 4 bases; bases outside gene matches: 5. Germline V lookup: CDR1 SGHVS, CDR2 FNYEAQ. This CDR3 is built from 15 residues. Broader study findings: Private and CD4 specificities were missed by VDJdb matching, skewed to anti-spike CD8.

Unique molecular identifiers were affixed to single, distinct cDNA molecules. TCRdb re-called the 5' RACE reads with MiXCR, one entry per CDR3 protein. This table holds tens of thousands of distinct CDR3 sequences, approximately 7% found once. This receptor was taken from an adult who was a healthcare worker with PCR-confirmed SARS-CoV-2 infection or an uninfected control (not recorded which). This chain joins TRBV7-6 and TRBJ2-1, with 7 bases fitting TRBD2. Sequences were obtained from whole blood. The CDR3 reads CASSLLAAVYNEQFF. Here the CDR3 DNA reads TGTGCCAGCAGCTTACTAGCGGCGGTTTACAATGAGCAGTTCTTC.